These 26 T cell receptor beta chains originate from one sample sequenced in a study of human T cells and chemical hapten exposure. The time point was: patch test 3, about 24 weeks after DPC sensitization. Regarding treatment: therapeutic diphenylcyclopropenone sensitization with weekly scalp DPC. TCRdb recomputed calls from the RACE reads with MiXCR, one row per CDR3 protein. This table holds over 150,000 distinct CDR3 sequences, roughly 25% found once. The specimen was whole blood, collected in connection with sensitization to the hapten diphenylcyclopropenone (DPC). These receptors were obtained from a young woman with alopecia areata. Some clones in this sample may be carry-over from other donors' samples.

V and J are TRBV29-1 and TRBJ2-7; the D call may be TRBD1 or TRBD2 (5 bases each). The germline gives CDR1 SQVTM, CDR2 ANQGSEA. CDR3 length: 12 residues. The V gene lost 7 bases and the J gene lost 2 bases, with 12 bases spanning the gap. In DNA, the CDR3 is TGCAGCGCCTGGGACGTACCCTACGAGCAGTACTTC. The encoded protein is CSAWDVPYEQYF.

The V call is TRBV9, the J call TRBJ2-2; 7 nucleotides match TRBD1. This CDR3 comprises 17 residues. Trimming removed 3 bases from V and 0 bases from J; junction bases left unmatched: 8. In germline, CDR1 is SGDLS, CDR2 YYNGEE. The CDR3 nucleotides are TGTGCCAGCAGCGCGCGCCGGGGACAGTCGAACACCGGGGAGCTGTTTTTT. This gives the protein CASSARRGQSNTGELFF.

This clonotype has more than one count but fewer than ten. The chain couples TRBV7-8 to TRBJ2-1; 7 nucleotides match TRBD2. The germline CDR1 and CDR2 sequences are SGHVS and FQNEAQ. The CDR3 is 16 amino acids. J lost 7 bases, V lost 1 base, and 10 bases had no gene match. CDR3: CASSLGDGGRRNEQFF. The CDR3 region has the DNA TGTGCCAGCAGCTTAGGAGACGGCGGGAGAAGGAATGAGCAGTTCTTC.

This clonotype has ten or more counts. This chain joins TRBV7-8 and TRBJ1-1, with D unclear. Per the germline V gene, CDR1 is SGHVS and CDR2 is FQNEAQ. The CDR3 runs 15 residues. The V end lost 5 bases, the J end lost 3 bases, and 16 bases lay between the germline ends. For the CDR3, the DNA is TGTGCCAGCAGCCCCCGAAAGGAGTGGTACACTGAAGCTTTCTTT. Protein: CASSPRKEWYTEAFF. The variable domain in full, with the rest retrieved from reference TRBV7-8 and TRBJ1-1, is GAGVSQSPRYKVAKRGQDVALRCDPISGHVSLFWYQQALGQGPEFLTYFQNEAQLDKSGLPSDRFFAERPEGSVSTLKIQRTQQEDSAVYLCASSPRKEWYTEAFFGQGTRLTVV.

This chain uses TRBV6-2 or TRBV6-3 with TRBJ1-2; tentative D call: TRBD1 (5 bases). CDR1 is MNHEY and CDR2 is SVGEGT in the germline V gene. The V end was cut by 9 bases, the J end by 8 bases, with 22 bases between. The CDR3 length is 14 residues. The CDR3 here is CASHTGTAWRGYTF. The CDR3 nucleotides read TGTGCCAGTCACACCGGGACGGCATGGCGGGGCTACACCTTC.

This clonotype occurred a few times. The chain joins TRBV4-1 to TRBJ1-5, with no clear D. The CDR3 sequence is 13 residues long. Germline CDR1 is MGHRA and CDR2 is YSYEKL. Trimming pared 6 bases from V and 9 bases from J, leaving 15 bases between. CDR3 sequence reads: CASSPVRTMPQHF. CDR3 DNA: TGCGCCAGCAGTCCGGTCAGGACGATGCCCCAGCATTTT.

CDR3 amino acids: CASSQLDGHRGSPLHF. CDR3 nucleotide sequence: TGTGCCAGCAGCCAATTAGACGGCCACAGGGGTTCACCCCTCCACTTT. The gene calls are TRBV4-2 and TRBJ1-6; 7 nucleotides agree with TRBD1. The junction had 10 bases not matched to a gene; V was cut back by 2 bases and J by 9 bases. In germline, CDR1 is LGHNA, CDR2 YNFKEQ. CDR3 length: 16 amino acids.

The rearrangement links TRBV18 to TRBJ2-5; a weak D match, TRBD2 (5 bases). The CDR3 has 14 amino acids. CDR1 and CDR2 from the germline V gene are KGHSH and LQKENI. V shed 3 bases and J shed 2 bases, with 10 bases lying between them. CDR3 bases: TGTGCCAGCTCACCTCGAGCGGTACAAGAGACCCAGTACTTC. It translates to CASSPRAVQETQYF.

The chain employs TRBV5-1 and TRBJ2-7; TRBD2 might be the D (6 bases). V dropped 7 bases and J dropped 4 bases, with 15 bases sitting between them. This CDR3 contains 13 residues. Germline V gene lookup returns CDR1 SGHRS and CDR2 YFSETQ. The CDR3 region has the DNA TGCGCCAGCGGCGCGGGGCAGTCGTACGAGCAGTACTTC. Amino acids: CASGAGQSYEQYF.

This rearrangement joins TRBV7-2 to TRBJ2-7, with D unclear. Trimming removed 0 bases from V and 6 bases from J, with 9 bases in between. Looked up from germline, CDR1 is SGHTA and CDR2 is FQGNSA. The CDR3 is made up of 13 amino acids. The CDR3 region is CASSLAGSREQYF. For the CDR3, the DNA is TGTGCCAGCAGCTTAGCAGGGTCGCGCGAGCAGTACTTC. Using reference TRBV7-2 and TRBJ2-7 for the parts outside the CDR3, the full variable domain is GAGVSQSPSNKVTEKGKDVELRCDPISGHTALYWYRQSLGQGLEFLIYFQGNSAPDKSGLPSDRFSAERTGGSVSTLTIQRTQQEDSAVYLCASSLAGSREQYFGPGTRLTVT.

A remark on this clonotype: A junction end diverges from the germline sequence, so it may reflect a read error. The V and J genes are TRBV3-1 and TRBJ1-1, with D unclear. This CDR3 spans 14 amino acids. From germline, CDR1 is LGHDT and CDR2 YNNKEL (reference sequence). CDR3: CASSQDSVNTEAFF. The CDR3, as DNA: TGTGCCAGCAGCCAAGACTCGGTGAATACTGAAGCTTTCTTT.

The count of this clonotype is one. The CDR3 is CASSLGTGPSNQPQHF. The CDR3 coding sequence is TGTGCCAGCAGCTTAGGGACAGGCCCTTCCAATCAGCCCCAGCATTTT. The J gene is TRBJ1-5, the V gene TRBV7-9; TRBD1 aligns across 7 bases. Per germline, CDR1 SEHNR and CDR2 FQNEAQ (reference sequence). This CDR3 comprises 16 residues. After removal of 1 base from V and 3 bases from J, the junction contained 6 bases not matched to a gene.

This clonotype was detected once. CDR3 nucleotide sequence: TGCGCCAGCAGCCAAGATATCTCCCTAAGTTTAGATACGCAGTATTTT. Translating it yields CASSQDISLSLDTQYF. The genes are TRBV4-3 and TRBJ2-3; no reliable D call. The V gene's germline CDR1 is LGHNA and CDR2 YSLEER. V was cut by 0 bases and J by 5 bases, with 15 bases left in between. CDR3 length: 16 residues.

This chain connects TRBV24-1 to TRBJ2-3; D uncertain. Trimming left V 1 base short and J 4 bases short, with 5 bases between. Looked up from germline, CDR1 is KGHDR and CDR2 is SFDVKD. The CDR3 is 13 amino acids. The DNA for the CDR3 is TGTGCCACCAGTGATTTCCGGGCAGATACGCAGTATTTT. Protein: CATSDFRADTQYF.

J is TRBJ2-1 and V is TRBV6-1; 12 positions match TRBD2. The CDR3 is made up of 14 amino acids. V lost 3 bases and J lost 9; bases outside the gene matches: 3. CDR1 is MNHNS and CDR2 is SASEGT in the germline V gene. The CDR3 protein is CASSELAGGGEQFF. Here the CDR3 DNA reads TGTGCCAGCAGTGAGCTAGCGGGGGGGGGTGAGCAGTTCTTC.

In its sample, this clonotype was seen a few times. For the CDR3, the DNA is TGCAGCGGCCGGGACGGGTACAATGAGCAGTTCTTC. Translation gives CSGRDGYNEQFF. The chain carries TRBV29-1 and TRBJ2-1; D is possibly TRBD1 or TRBD2 (5 bases each). Germline V gene sequence: CDR1 SQVTM, CDR2 ANQGSEA. Trimming took off 7 bases at V and 4 bases at J, with 11 bases between the two ends. This CDR3 is 12 amino acids long.

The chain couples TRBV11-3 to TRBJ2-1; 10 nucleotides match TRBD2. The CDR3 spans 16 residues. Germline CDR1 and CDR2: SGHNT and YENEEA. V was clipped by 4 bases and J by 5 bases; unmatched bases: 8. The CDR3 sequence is CASSYLSGGADNEQFF. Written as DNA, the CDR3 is TGTGCCAGCAGCTACCTGAGCGGGGGGGCGGACAATGAGCAGTTCTTC. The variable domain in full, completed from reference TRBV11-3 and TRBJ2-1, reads EAGVVQSPRYKIIEKKQPVAFWCNPISGHNTLYWYLQNLGQGPELLIRYENEEAVDDSQLPKDRFSAERLKGVDSTLKIQPAELGDSAVYLCASSYLSGGADNEQFFGPGTRLTVL.

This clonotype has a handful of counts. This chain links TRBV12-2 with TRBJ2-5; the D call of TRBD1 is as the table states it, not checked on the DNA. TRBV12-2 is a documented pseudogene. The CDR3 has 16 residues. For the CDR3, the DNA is TGTGCAAGTCGCTTAGCGGGGCAGGGTCGCTTCGAGACCCAGTACTTC. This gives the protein CASRLAGQGRFETQYF.

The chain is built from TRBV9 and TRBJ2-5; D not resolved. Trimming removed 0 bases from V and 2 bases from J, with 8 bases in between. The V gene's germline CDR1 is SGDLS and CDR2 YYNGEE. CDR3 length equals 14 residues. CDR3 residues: CASSVGGEQETQYF. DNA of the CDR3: TGTGCCAGCAGCGTAGGGGGTGAGCAAGAGACCCAGTACTTC.

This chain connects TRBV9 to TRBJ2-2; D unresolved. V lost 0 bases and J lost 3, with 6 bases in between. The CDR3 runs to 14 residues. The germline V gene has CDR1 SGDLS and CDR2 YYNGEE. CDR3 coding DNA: TGTGCCAGCAGCGTAGAAGGTGACACCGGGGAGCTGTTTTTT. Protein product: CASSVEGDTGELFF.

The CDR3 DNA is TGCGCCAGCAGCCAAGATACTGGGAAGTCTGAGCAGTTCTTC. It translates to CASSQDTGKSEQFF. V and J are TRBV4-3 and TRBJ2-1; D is ambiguous. Looked up from germline, CDR1 is LGHNA and CDR2 is YSLEER. CDR3 length equals 14 residues. The V and J ends lost 0 bases and 9 bases respectively, with 12 bases between them.

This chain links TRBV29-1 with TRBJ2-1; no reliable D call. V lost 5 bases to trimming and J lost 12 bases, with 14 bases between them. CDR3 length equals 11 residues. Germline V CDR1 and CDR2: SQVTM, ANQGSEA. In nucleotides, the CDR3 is TGCAGCGTTTTCGTTAGCCTCGGGCAGTTCTTC. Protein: CSVFVSLGQFF.

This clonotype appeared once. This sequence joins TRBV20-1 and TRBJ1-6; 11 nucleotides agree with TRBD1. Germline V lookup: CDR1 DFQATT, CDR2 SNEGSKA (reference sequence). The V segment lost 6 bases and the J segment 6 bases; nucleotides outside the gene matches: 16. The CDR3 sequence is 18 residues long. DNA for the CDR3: TGCAGTGCAAGAAGTGGGACAGGGGGTCTCTTGGGTAATTCACCCCTCCACTTT. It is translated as CSARSGTGGLLGNSPLHF.

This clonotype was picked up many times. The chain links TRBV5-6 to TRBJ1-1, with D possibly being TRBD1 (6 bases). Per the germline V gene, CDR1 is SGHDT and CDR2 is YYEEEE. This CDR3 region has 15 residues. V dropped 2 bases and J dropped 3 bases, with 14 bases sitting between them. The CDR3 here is CASSLQGRRDTEAFF. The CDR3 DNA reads TGTGCCAGCAGCTTACAGGGTAGGAGGGACACTGAAGCTTTCTTT.

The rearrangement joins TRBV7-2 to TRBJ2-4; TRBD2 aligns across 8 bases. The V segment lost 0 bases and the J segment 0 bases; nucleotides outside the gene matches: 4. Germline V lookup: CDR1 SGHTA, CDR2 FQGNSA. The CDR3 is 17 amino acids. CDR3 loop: CASSLATSGLAKNIQYF. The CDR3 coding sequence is TGTGCCAGCAGCTTAGCTACTAGCGGTCTAGCCAAAAACATTCAGTACTTC. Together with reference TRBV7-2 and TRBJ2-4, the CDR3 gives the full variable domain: GAGVSQSPSNKVTEKGKDVELRCDPISGHTALYWYRQSLGQGLEFLIYFQGNSAPDKSGLPSDRFSAERTGGSVSTLTIQRTQQEDSAVYLCASSLATSGLAKNIQYFGAGTRLSVL.

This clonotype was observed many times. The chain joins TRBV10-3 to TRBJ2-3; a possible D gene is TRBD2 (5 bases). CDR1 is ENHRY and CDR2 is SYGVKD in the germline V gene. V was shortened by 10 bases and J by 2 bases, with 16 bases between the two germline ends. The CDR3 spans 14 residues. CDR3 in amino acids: CATGDGQYTDTQYF. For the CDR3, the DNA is TGTGCCACCGGGGATGGGCAATACACAGATACGCAGTATTTT.